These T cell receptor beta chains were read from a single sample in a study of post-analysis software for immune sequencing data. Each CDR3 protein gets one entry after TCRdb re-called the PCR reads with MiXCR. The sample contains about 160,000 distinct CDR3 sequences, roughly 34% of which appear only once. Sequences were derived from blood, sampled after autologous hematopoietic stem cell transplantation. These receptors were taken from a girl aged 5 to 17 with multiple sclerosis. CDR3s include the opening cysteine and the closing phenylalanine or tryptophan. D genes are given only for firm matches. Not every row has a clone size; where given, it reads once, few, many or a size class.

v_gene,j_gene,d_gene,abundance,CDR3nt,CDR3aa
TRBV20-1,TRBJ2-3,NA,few,TGCAGTGCTAGAGAGGGGGGAGTGAGCACAGATACGCAGTATTTT,CSAREGGVSTDTQYF
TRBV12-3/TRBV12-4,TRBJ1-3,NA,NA,TGTGCCAGCAGTTTCGGACCCAGAGAAGGAAACACCATATATTTT,CASSFGPREGNTIYF
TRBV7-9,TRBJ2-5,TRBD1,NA,TGTGCCAGCAGCATAGACAGACAGGGGTGGCAAGAGACCCAGTACTTC,CASSIDRQGWQETQYF
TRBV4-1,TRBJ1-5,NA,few,TGCGCCAGCAGCCAAGGGACAGCGTACCTTGATCAGCCCCAGCATTTT,CASSQGTAYLDQPQHF
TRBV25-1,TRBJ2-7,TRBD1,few,TGTGCCAGCAGTGAAGTAACAGGGGGTCGGAGGGGTTACGAGCAGTACTTC,CASSEVTGGRRGYEQYF
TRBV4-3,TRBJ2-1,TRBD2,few,TGCGCCAGCAGCCAAGCCCATATCCTTTGGCGGGAGCCCCTTACAGGCAATGAGCAGTTCTTC,CASSQAHILWREPLTGNEQFF
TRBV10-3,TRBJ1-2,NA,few,TGTGCCATCAGCGGGAAAGCTAACTATGGCTACACCTTC,CAISGKANYGYTF
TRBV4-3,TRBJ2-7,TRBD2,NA,TGCGCCAGCAGCCGAAAATCGGGACTAGCGGGAGGGGCGACCTACGAGCAGTACTTC,CASSRKSGLAGGATYEQYF
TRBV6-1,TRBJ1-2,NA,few,TGTGCCAGCAGTGAAGCGAGTACTTCCTATGGCTACACCTTC,CASSEASTSYGYTF
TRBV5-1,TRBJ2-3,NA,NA,TGCGCCAGCAGCTTTAGATTGTTTGATACGCAGTATTTT,CASSFRLFDTQYF
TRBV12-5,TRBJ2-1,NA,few,TGTGCTAGTGGCCTAGGTCACGATGAGCAGTTCTTC,CASGLGHDEQFF
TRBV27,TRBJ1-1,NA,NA,TGTGCCAGCAGCTCCCGAGGGACGGCGAACACTGAAGCTTTCTTT,CASSSRGTANTEAFF
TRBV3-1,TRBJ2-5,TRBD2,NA,TGTGCCAGCATCGGACTAGCGGGAGGCAGCTACAATGAGCAGTACTTC,CASIGLAGGSYNEQYF
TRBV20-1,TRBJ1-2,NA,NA,TGCAGTGCTAGTGGCGGGAAAGGGGCCGCTAACTATGGCTACACCTTC,CSASGGKGAANYGYTF
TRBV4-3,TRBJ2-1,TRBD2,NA,TGCGCCAGCAGCCTTGGACTAGCCAGCGTCAATGAGCAGTTCTTC,CASSLGLASVNEQFF
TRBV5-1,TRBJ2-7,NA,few,TGCGCCAGCAGCTTGGAACCCATGAGGGGCGAGCAGTACTTC,CASSLEPMRGEQYF
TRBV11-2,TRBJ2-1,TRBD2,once,TGTGCCAGCAGCAAGACTAGCGGGACGATTCTCTCCTACAATGAGCAGTTCTTC,CASSKTSGTILSYNEQFF